The present T cell receptor beta chain was sequenced within a study of beta chain features in type 1 diabetes. Study outcomes and limitations: TCRB CDR3s were moderately but significantly shorter in Type 1 diabetes patients in all four CD4+ subsets.

About this clone itself: Its antigen remains unidentified.

Expressed TCRB transcripts were sequenced after all isolated RNA was converted to cDNA. Clones were sequenced by immunoSEQ multiplex PCR, and TCRdb holds only the in-frame ones, with some missing. Among about 640,000 clones listed, 9.5% to 15% were seen once. With 3 bases removed from V and 11 bases from J, the gap between germline ends came to 11 bases. This CDR3 has 12 residues. Germline loops: CDR1 MDHEN, CDR2 SYDVKM. The chain recombines TRBV28 with TRBJ1-5; no reliable D call. The source of this sequence is a man aged 25 to 40 with type 1 diabetes. Sequencing used naive CD4+ T cells from blood. CDR3 in DNA: TGTGCCAGCAGTTTCCCCCGTGGAGCCCAGCATTTT. Translated: CASSFPRGAQHF.